One sample yielded the 10 T cell receptor beta chains listed below, sequenced in a study of blood T cells in healthy people across ages (dated by TCRdb to 2014 to 2015). Preparation of the library involved 5' RACE. Sequenced on an Illumina HiSeq 2500. A second PCR of roughly 7 to 11 cycles was performed with a sample-barcoded 5' primer and a J-beta primer mix. Starting from the raw public reads, TCRdb applied fastp trimming at Q25, assembled clones with MiXCR and retained in-frame beta chains. Every entry covers one CDR3 protein and lists the most common genes and DNA from its rows. This sample comprises around 1,600,000 distinct CDR3 sequences, 42% of them detected only once. The top ten hold over 3.5% of the sample. Sequenced sample: blood. The receptor source for this set is a woman aged 18 to 35 in good health.

The chain has TRBV12-3 or TRBV12-4 and TRBJ2-7, with unresolved D. The V gene lost 2 bases and the J gene lost 7 bases, with 15 bases spanning the gap. The CDR3 is made up of 14 amino acids. The CDR3 loop reads CASSLRTAFGEQYF. CDR3 DNA sequence: TGTGCCAGCAGTTTAAGGACCGCCTTTGGAGAGCAGTACTTC.

This clonotype has more than one count but fewer than ten. The chain carries TRBV2 and TRBJ1-2; D remains unclear. Germline values: CDR1 SNHLY, CDR2 FYNNEI. The CDR3 spans 12 residues. V gave up 4 bases and J gave up 7 bases, with 10 bases separating them. The CDR3 sequence: CASSVEGLGYTF. CDR3 DNA: TGTGCCAGCAGTGTGGAGGGTCTTGGCTACACCTTC. Together with reference TRBV2 and TRBJ1-2, the CDR3 gives the full variable domain: EPEVTQTPSHQVTQMGQEVILRCVPISNHLYFYWYRQILGQKVEFLVSFYNNEISEKSEIFDDQFSVERPDGSNFTLKIRSTKLEDSAMYFCASSVEGLGYTFGSGTRLTVV.

This clonotype turned up a few times. V usage is TRBV29-1 and J usage is TRBJ1-2; D may be TRBD1 (5 bases). The V end was cut by 4 bases, the J end by 3 bases, with 15 bases between. This CDR3 has 14 amino acids. CDR1 and CDR2 from the germline V gene are SQVTM and ANQGSEA. The CDR3 DNA reads as TGCAGCGTTGGAGGGACGGCGGCAGACTATGGCTACACCTTC. It translates to CSVGGTAADYGYTF. Complete variable domain (other parts from reference TRBV29-1 and TRBJ1-2): SAVISQKPSRDICQRGTSLTIQCQVDSQVTMMFWYRQQPGQSLTLIATANQGSEATYESGFVIDKFPISRPNLTFSTLTVSNMSPEDSSIYLCSVGGTAADYGYTFGSGTRLTVV.

The V gene is TRBV15, the J gene TRBJ2-5; tentative D call: TRBD2 (6 bases). V was cut by 5 bases and J by 11 bases, with 15 bases left in between. The germline V gene has CDR1 LNHNV and CDR2 YYDKDF (reference sequence). The CDR3 runs 12 residues. In nucleotides, the CDR3 is TGTGCCACCAGCGCCCGGGGGACTGAGCAGTACTTC. It codes for CATSARGTEQYF.

The genes are TRBV28 and TRBJ2-1; 7 nucleotides line up with TRBD2. The DNA end is a closer match to TRBJ2-7, so the J assignment may be wrong. Germline V lookup: CDR1 MDHEN, CDR2 SYDVKM. The CDR3 length is 18 residues. The chain's CDR3 is CASSSRRLADRTYNEQYF. CDR3 bases: TGTGCCAGCAGTTCTCGCCGTCTAGCGGACCGTACCTACAATGAGCAGTACTTC.

The chain couples TRBV5-6 to TRBJ1-5; D uncertain. CDR1 and CDR2 from the germline V gene are SGHDT and YYEEEE. The germline V and J ends were trimmed by 1 base and 4 bases, with 15 bases remaining between them. The CDR3 length is 16 residues. The CDR3 loop is CASSLSGVMGNQPQHF. The DNA for the CDR3 is TGTGCCAGCAGCTTGTCAGGCGTCATGGGGAATCAGCCCCAGCATTTT.

To note about this clonotype: A far larger clone is a single base away, which makes a read error likely. The V and J genes are TRBV7-2 and TRBJ1-2; D is undetermined. The CDR3 length is 12 residues. Per the germline V gene, CDR1 is SGHTA and CDR2 is FQGNSA. The CDR3 DNA reads as TGTGGCAGCAGCTTAGTAGGCTATGGCTACACCTTC. This encodes CGSSLVGYGYTF.

The table lists this clonotype with a few counts. The genes are TRBV12-3 or TRBV12-4 and TRBJ1-1, with a possible D match to TRBD1 (5 bases). The CDR3 loop spans 17 amino acids. The V end was cut by 2 bases, the J end by 0 bases, with 16 bases between. This CDR3 is CASSLYRERGLNTEAFF. CDR3 DNA sequence: TGTGCCAGCAGTTTATACCGGGAGCGGGGCTTGAACACTGAAGCTTTCTTT.

The rearrangement joins TRBV10-3 to TRBJ1-5; TRBD1 is a possible D gene (6 bases). This CDR3 comprises 14 residues. V was shortened by 3 bases and J by 6 bases, with 12 bases between the two germline ends. Germline assignment: CDR1 ENHRY and CDR2 SYGVKD. The CDR3 reads CAISERQGSQPQHF. In DNA, the CDR3 is TGTGCCATCAGTGAACGGCAGGGGAGTCAGCCCCAGCATTTT.

The V call is TRBV3-1, the J call TRBJ1-1, with D possibly TRBD1 on 6 matching bases. The V end lost 4 bases, the J end lost 5 bases, and 17 bases lay between the germline ends. The CDR3 consists of 15 residues. CDR1 and CDR2 from the germline V gene are LGHDT and YNNKEL (reference sequence). The CDR3 DNA sequence: TGTGCCAGCAGCCTTCGGGGAGGGGGGAGGACTGAAGCTTTCTTT. Translating it yields CASSLRGGGRTEAFF. The full variable domain, with the rest looked up from reference TRBV3-1 and TRBJ1-1, is DTAVSQTPKYLVTQMGNDKSIKCEQNLGHDTMYWYKQDSKKFLKIMFSYNNKELIINETVPNRFSPKSPDKAHLNLHINSLELGDSAVYFCASSLRGGGRTEAFFGQGTRLTVV.